The source of this T cell receptor (beta chain) is a study of Graves' ophthalmopathy and Graves' hyperthyroidism. The study's findings and limits: The blood repertoire also included most expanded thyroid clonotypes above 0.001 frequency. Forecasting of ophthalmopathy progression by the model achieved about 69% sensitivity and roughly 78% specificity.

Moderate-to-severe activity, with CAS ≥3, NOSPECS ≥4 and duration under 3 months, characterized the donors with ophthalmopathy. On this clonotype itself: As yet, its antigen is unknown.

Researchers took RNA transcripts and amplified TCR beta CDR3 regions from them. HTBI primers served in a first-round RT-PCR, which a second-round multiplex PCR followed. TCRdb analysed the multiplex PCR reads with MiXCR anew, one entry per CDR3 protein. The profile shows hundreds of thousands of distinct CDR3 sequences, about 40% of them singletons. The clonotype originates from an adult man with Graves' ophthalmopathy. The sample taken for sequencing was peripheral blood.

In DNA form, the CDR3 reads TGTGCCAGCAGTGAAACCGGGACTAGCGGGTCCTACGAGCAGTACTTC. Translated: CASSETGTSGSYEQYF. The chain uses TRBV25-1 and TRBJ2-7; TRBD2 matches at 12 bases. Germline CDR1 is MGHDK and CDR2 is SYGVNS. This CDR3 comprises 16 residues. The ends lost 2 bases at V and 1 base at J; junction bases unmatched: 3.